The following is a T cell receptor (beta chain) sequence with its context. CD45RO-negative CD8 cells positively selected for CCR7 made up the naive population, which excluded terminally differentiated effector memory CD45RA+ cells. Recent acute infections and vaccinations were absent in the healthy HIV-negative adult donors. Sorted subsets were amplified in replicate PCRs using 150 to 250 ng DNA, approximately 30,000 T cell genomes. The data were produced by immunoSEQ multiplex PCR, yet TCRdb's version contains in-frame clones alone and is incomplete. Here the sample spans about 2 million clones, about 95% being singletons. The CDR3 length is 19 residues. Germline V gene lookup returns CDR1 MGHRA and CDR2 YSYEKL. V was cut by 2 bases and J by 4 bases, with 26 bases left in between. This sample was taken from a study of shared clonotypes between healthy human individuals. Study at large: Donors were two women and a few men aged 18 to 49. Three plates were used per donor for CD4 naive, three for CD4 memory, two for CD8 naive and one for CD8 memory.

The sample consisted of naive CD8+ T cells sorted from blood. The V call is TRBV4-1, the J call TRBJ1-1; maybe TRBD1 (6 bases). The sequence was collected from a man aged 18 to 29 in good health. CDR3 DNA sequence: TGCGCCAGCAGCCAAAGACCCGCGCCCCAGGGGACCAGTGGCACTGAAGCTTTCTTT. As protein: CASSQRPAPQGTSGTEAFF.